A single sample is the source of the 30 T cell receptor beta chains below, sequenced in a study of shared clonotypes between healthy human individuals. As defined, naive CD8 cells were CD45RO-negative and positively selected for CCR7, with terminally differentiated effector memory CD45RA+ cells excluded. The data were produced by immunoSEQ multiplex PCR, yet TCRdb's version contains in-frame clones alone and is incomplete. The table shows over 2 million clones, with about 95% occurring only once. The sequenced sample consisted of naive CD8+ T cells sorted from blood. These receptors came from a young man in good health.

On this clone itself: Other DNA sequences within the sample encode an identical CDR3. This rearrangement joins TRBV27 to TRBJ2-7, with 8 bases matching TRBD1. J was trimmed by 2 bases and V by 3 bases; bases with no gene match: 6. Germline CDR1 and CDR2: MNHEY and SMNVEV (reference sequence). The CDR3 runs 15 residues. The CDR3 is CASSLSKTGAYEQYF. The CDR3 DNA is TGTGCCAGCAGTTTGTCTAAGACAGGGGCCTACGAGCAGTACTTC.

The chain joins TRBV13 to TRBJ2-1; 14 nucleotides line up with TRBD2. V trimming: 6 bases; J trimming: 5 bases; junction bases outside the gene matches: 9. The CDR3 is 17 amino acids. CDR1 PRHDT and CDR2 FYEKMQ come from the germline V gene (reference sequence). The CDR3, as DNA: TGTGCCAGCAGGCACGAGGGACTAGCGGGAGAACACAATGAGCAGTTCTTC. Its protein is CASRHEGLAGEHNEQFF.

CDR3 sequence: CASSHYHSTGPDSPLHF. The CDR3 DNA sequence: TGCGCCAGCAGCCACTACCATTCGACAGGGCCAGATTCACCCCTCCACTTT. The rearrangement uses TRBV4-1 and TRBJ1-6, with 7 positions matching TRBD1. Germline assignment: CDR1 MGHRA and CDR2 YSYEKL. The V segment lost 3 bases and the J segment 8 bases; nucleotides outside the gene matches: 13. The CDR3 length is 17 residues.

The chain couples TRBV4-1 to TRBJ1-4, with TRBD1 as a possible D gene (5 bases). Trimming took off 6 bases at V and 7 bases at J, with 18 bases between the two ends. In germline, CDR1 is MGHRA, CDR2 YSYEKL. The CDR3 spans 15 residues. The CDR3 DNA follows: TGCGCCAGCAGACCCCGGGACCCGGGGGTTGAAAAACTGTTTTTT. Protein product: CASRPRDPGVEKLFF.

The chain recombines TRBV14 with TRBJ2-7; TRBD2 agrees at 12 bases. The germline gives CDR1 SGHDN, CDR2 FVKESK. The V gene end was trimmed by 4 bases and the J gene end by 2 bases; junction bases not matched to a gene: 3. This CDR3 spans 15 amino acids. The CDR3 loop is CASSLGLAGTYEQYF. DNA of the CDR3: TGTGCCAGCAGCCTCGGACTAGCGGGAACCTACGAGCAGTACTTC.

The CDR3 sequence: CASSQVETYEQYF. CDR3 in DNA: TGCGCCAGCAGCCAAGTTGAAACCTACGAGCAGTACTTC. The V and J genes are TRBV4-1 and TRBJ2-7; D not certain. This CDR3 region has 13 residues. Trimming took off 1 base at V and 2 bases at J, with 6 bases between the two ends. The V gene's germline CDR1 is MGHRA and CDR2 YSYEKL.

The chain joins TRBV19 to TRBJ2-1; D call uncertain. Germline CDR1 is LNHDA and CDR2 is SQIVND (reference sequence). V was pared by 3 bases and J by 0 bases, with 9 bases between. The CDR3 spans 15 residues. The CDR3 region is CASSIDTDSYNEQFF. Here the CDR3 DNA reads TGTGCCAGTAGTATCGACACCGACTCCTACAATGAGCAGTTCTTC.

The rearrangement uses TRBV30 and TRBJ2-1; D might be TRBD1 or TRBD2, each matching 5 bases. Germline CDR1 reads GTSNPN; CDR2 reads SVGIG (reference sequence). Between the trimmed V and J ends, which lost 5 bases and 0 bases, there was a span of 14 bases. CDR3 length: 15 residues. The CDR3 spells CAWVPGPSSYNEQFF. CDR3 nucleotide sequence: TGTGCCTGGGTACCGGGACCCAGCTCCTACAATGAGCAGTTCTTC.

The chain is built from TRBV6-1 and TRBJ2-3; D gene uncertain. The CDR3 runs 14 residues. V was shortened by 9 bases and J by 5 bases, with 18 bases between the two germline ends. In germline, CDR1 is MNHNS, CDR2 SASEGT. This CDR3 is CASDQTWSGDTQYF. CDR3 in DNA: TGTGCCAGTGATCAGACATGGTCTGGAGATACGCAGTATTTT.

CDR3 in DNA: TGTGCCAGCAGTTATCCAAGCGGGGGGGCTGGGGAGACCCAGTACTTC. This gives the protein CASSYPSGGAGETQYF. This chain connects TRBV6-6 to TRBJ2-5; the match to TRBD2 covers 10 bases. This CDR3 is built from 16 residues. The V and J ends lost 3 bases and 5 bases, in that order; junction bases with no gene match: 9. CDR1 MNHNY and CDR2 SVGAGI come from the germline V gene (reference sequence).

This clone was recorded only once. The genes are TRBV10-1 and TRBJ1-1, with D unresolved. The length of the CDR3 is 13 residues. The germline V gene encodes CDR1 WNHNN and CDR2 SYGVQD (reference sequence). V was cut by 0 bases and J by 7 bases, with 9 bases left in between. CDR3 residues: CASSESGESEAFF. CDR3 sequence (DNA): TGCGCCAGCAGTGAGTCCGGGGAGAGTGAAGCTTTCTTT.

The J gene is TRBJ2-7, the V gene TRBV11-2, with unresolved D. Germline V gene data show CDR1 as SGHAT and CDR2 as FQNNGV. The CDR3 runs to 11 residues. With 6 bases removed from V and 3 bases from J, the gap between germline ends came to 6 bases. The DNA of the CDR3 is TGTGCCAGCAGTTACAACTACGAGCAGTACTTC. It is translated as CASSYNYEQYF.

This CDR3 reads CASSLVDTEAFF. Here the CDR3 DNA reads TGTGCCAGCAGTCTAGTGGACACTGAAGCTTTCTTT. The chain uses TRBV25-1 and TRBJ1-1; D is unclear. Germline-derived CDR1 and CDR2 are MGHDK and SYGVNS. V was clipped by 5 bases and J by 3 bases, with 7 bases between them. The CDR3 runs to 12 residues.

This chain connects TRBV6-1 to TRBJ1-2; 9 nucleotides agree with TRBD1. The CDR3 covers 14 residues. J lost 5 bases, V lost 7 bases, and 8 bases had no gene match. Per germline, CDR1 MNHNS and CDR2 SASEGT. The CDR3 DNA reads TGTGCCAGCAATAACAGGGGGCCTTGGTATGGCTACACCTTC. Translated: CASNNRGPWYGYTF.

The rearrangement links TRBV11-2 to TRBJ2-2; TRBD1 is a possible D gene (6 bases). Germline V gene lookup returns CDR1 SGHAT and CDR2 FQNNGV. The ends were cut back, 1 base at V and 4 bases at J, with 10 bases in the middle. The CDR3 runs 15 residues. This CDR3 is CASSLVGTPTGELFF. In nucleotides, the CDR3 is TGTGCCAGCAGCTTAGTTGGGACACCCACCGGGGAGCTGTTTTTT.

The chain is built from TRBV6-5 and TRBJ2-3; D is undetermined. V lost 4 bases to trimming and J lost 3 bases, with 11 bases between them. CDR1 is MNHEY and CDR2 is SVGAGI in the germline V gene. There are 14 residues in the CDR3. Here the CDR3 DNA reads TGTGCCAGCAGTTCCCGACATTCTACAGATACGCAGTATTTT. Encoded protein: CASSSRHSTDTQYF.

The rearrangement links TRBV6-6 to TRBJ2-7; 7 bases map to TRBD1. With V trimmed by 8 bases and J by 6 bases, 10 bases remained unmatched. Germline V gives CDR1 MNHNY, CDR2 SVGAGI (reference sequence). The CDR3 loop spans 13 amino acids. Written as DNA, the CDR3 is TGTGCCAGCGACCCGGGACAGTTCGTCGAGCAGTACTTC. As protein: CASDPGQFVEQYF.

The chain joins TRBV6-1 to TRBJ1-2, with 9 nucleotides matching TRBD1. V trimming: 4 bases; J trimming: 3 bases; junction bases outside the gene matches: 6. The germline V gene has CDR1 MNHNS and CDR2 SASEGT. The CDR3 is 15 amino acids. The CDR3 region is CASSGGQGGDYGYTF. In nucleotides, the CDR3 is TGTGCCAGCAGTGGGGGACAGGGTGGGGACTATGGCTACACCTTC.

The CDR3: CASSLIGLPSQETQYF. The CDR3 nucleotides read TGCGCCAGCAGCTTGATCGGACTGCCCTCCCAAGAGACCCAGTACTTC. V usage is TRBV5-1 and J usage is TRBJ2-5; tentative D call: TRBD2 (5 bases). The CDR3 contains 16 residues. The germline gives CDR1 SGHRS, CDR2 YFSETQ. Trimming removed 1 base at V and 1 base at J, with 14 bases between.

The chain uses TRBV27 and TRBJ2-2; D is unresolved. CDR3 length: 14 residues. The V end lost 6 bases, the J end lost 6 bases, and 14 bases lay between the germline ends. Germline V CDR1 and CDR2: MNHEY, SMNVEV (reference sequence). CDR3 sequence: CASSQFVESGELFF. CDR3 in DNA: TGTGCCAGCAGCCAGTTCGTAGAGTCCGGGGAGCTGTTTTTT.

Remarks on this clone: The sample has other DNA sequences that encode this CDR3 too. This chain links TRBV6-6 with TRBJ2-7; D may be TRBD2 (5 bases). The V gene's germline CDR1 is MNHNY and CDR2 SVGAGI (reference sequence). The CDR3 is made up of 15 amino acids. V lost 2 bases to trimming and J lost 0 bases, with 11 bases between them. The chain's CDR3 is CASSYGSGASYEQYF. In nucleotides, the CDR3 is TGTGCCAGCAGTTACGGAAGCGGCGCCTCCTACGAGCAGTACTTC.

This clone is a singleton in its sample. The chain is built from TRBV6-5 and TRBJ2-5; D may match TRBD1 or TRBD2 (5 bases each). The CDR3 is 14 residues long. Trimming left V 2 bases short and J 6 bases short, with 13 bases between. CDR1 and CDR2 from the germline V gene are MNHEY and SVGAGI. The CDR3, as DNA: TGTGCCAGCAGTTACGGGGGTGGGTTAAAGACCCAGTACTTC. Translating it yields CASSYGGGLKTQYF.

CDR3 nucleotide sequence: TGTGCCAGCAGTTTATTAGTCGGGGGGGGCCAAGAGACCCAGTACTTC. As protein: CASSLLVGGGQETQYF. This chain joins TRBV28 and TRBJ2-5; 8 nucleotides align to TRBD2. The CDR3 extends over 16 amino acids. Losses at the gene ends were 1 base for V and 1 base for J; bases not matched to a gene: 5. Germline V gene sequence: CDR1 MDHEN, CDR2 SYDVKM.

This chain connects TRBV4-3 to TRBJ1-6, with 8 bases identical to TRBD1. Trimming took 2 bases from V and 10 from J; bases not matched to a gene: 7. CDR3 length: 15 amino acids. CDR1 and CDR2 (germline): LGHNA, YSLEER. The CDR3 sequence is CASSQQDRVESPLHF. In nucleotides, the CDR3 is TGCGCCAGCAGCCAACAGGACAGGGTGGAGTCACCCCTCCACTTT.

The CDR3, as DNA: TGCAGCGTCGGGACTATCGAGAGCTCCTACGAGCAGTACTTC. Its translation is CSVGTIESSYEQYF. The genes are TRBV29-1 and TRBJ2-7; 7 bases are a match to TRBD2. This CDR3 is built from 14 residues. V lost 6 bases, J lost 0 bases, and 8 bases stayed unmatched. Germline assignment: CDR1 SQVTM and CDR2 ANQGSEA.

The CDR3 DNA is TGTGCCAGCAGTCTACCTTGGGGGAATCAGCCCCAGCATTTT. Protein: CASSLPWGNQPQHF. The genes are TRBV28 and TRBJ1-5; weak D call: TRBD1 (5 bases). V shed 5 bases and J shed 4 bases, with 12 bases lying between them. The CDR3 has 14 residues. Germline V gives CDR1 MDHEN, CDR2 SYDVKM.

The chain recombines TRBV4-1 with TRBJ2-7, with 9 bases fitting TRBD2. This CDR3 has 15 amino acids. Germline CDR1 and CDR2: MGHRA and YSYEKL. The V segment lost 1 base and the J segment 5 bases; nucleotides outside the gene matches: 6. As DNA, the CDR3 is TGCGCCAGCAGCCAAGGGGCGGGAGGGGGCGACGAGCAGTACTTC. Translation gives CASSQGAGGGDEQYF.

This clone was seen a single time. The V and J genes are TRBV4-3 and TRBJ2-7; D tentatively fits TRBD1 or TRBD2 (5 bases each). Trimming pared 0 bases from V and 2 bases from J, leaving 14 bases between. CDR1 and CDR2 from the germline V gene are LGHNA and YSLEER. This CDR3 region has 16 residues. CDR3 nucleotides: TGCGCCAGCAGCCAAGATTTTGGGACGGGTGCCTACGAGCAGTACTTC. It encodes CASSQDFGTGAYEQYF.

The chain has TRBV10-2 and TRBJ1-5, with D possibly matching TRBD1 (6 bases). This CDR3 is built from 15 residues. The V end lost 5 bases, the J end lost 3 bases, and 14 bases lay between the germline ends. Germline V gene lookup returns CDR1 WSHSY and CDR2 SAAADI. The CDR3 spells CASSTAGQPNQPQHF. The CDR3 bases are TGCGCCAGCAGTACAGCGGGACAACCCAATCAGCCCCAGCATTTT.

Points on this clone: Additional DNA sequences in this sample encode the identical CDR3. The chain combines TRBV4-3 with TRBJ2-5, with D perhaps assigned TRBD1 or TRBD2 (5 bases each). The CDR3 spans 14 residues. Germline values: CDR1 LGHNA, CDR2 YSLEER. V lost 0 bases to trimming and J lost 5 bases, with 10 bases between them. CDR3 sequence: CASSQDQGGETQYF. The CDR3 bases are TGCGCCAGCAGCCAAGATCAGGGCGGGGAGACCCAGTACTTC.